This entry describes one T cell receptor beta chain. Its antigen has not been determined. No per-base quality is available; no much larger clone lies one base away. CDR1 and CDR2 are read off the germline V gene (reference sequence) as GTSNPN and SVGIG. The CDR3 holds 15 amino acids from the cysteine to the phenylalanine. The only DNA kept is the CDR3, 45 bases in frame from the first base. Relative to germline, V is 5 bases shorter and J is 4 bases shorter, with 19 bases between their ends. Enrolling through a virtual design, the prospective study's participants ranged in age from roughly 18 to 89 years and lived across roughly 23 United States geographic areas. In the prospective study, participants were assigned to cohorts based on the clinical history participants reported in a screening survey and a study questionnaire. Each participant in the prospective study had whole blood, serum and a nasopharyngeal or oropharyngeal swab collected by mobile phlebotomists. Participants in the prospective study had the option to provide additional blood draws and questionnaires over an approximately 2-month period. Prospective study blood samples were shipped either frozen or at room temperature before DNA extraction.

The immunoSEQ Assay, a bias-controlled multiplex PCR, was used to amplify TCRbeta CDR3 regions from genomic DNA. On the authors' methods: The number of nucleated cells in each sample was estimated from the amplification of reference gene primers within the assay. Sequence reads were collapsed and filtered to measure the absolute abundance of every unique TCRbeta CDR3 rearrangement. For each sample, productive Simpson clonality was calculated by taking the square root of Simpson's diversity index across productive rearrangements. The clones in this table, taken by TCRdb from immuneACCESS, are in-frame only. Not every clone is retained; where verified, under half of the shortfall comes from an unresolved V gene, and the cause of the rest is unknown. D and trimming come from the DNA, and the V and J calls and clone size come from that table. Here the sample has some 300,000 clones; 88% occur a single time. Jointly, the top ten make up over 2% of the sample.

The sample belongs to a study of blood T cell repertoires in COVID-19 (dated by TCRdb to the early 2020s). In terms of the full investigation: Recovered participants in ImmuneRACE Cohort 3 were defined as having two consecutive negative NP/OP PCR tests, clearance from a healthcare professional, or resolution of symptoms. Samples from collaborators originated in the United States, Italy and Spain and spanned both the acute and convalescent phases of COVID-19. The material from the prospective study consisted of cDNA or gDNA derived from T cells, B-cell-depleted T cells, or PBMCs. Deeply sampled blood TCRbeta repertoires from subjects exposed to, actively infected with, or recovered from COVID-19 were included in the dataset. The repertoires were made available in a free public database intended to serve as a resource for research on the immune response to SARS-CoV-2. Samples were obtained from the ongoing ImmuneRACE study (first 160 participants) and from about 1,300 subjects provided by 6 global collaborators. A de-identified subject ID, COVID-19 status, age in years and sex were almost always included in the sample metadata. HLA class I and class II types, where available, came from metadata supplied by the sample provider rather than from assay-based typing. Overall study outcomes, separate from this receptor: Clinical and demographic metadata were provided uncurated, with the amount varying by source and participant.

The source of this sequence is a woman aged 60 to 75 in a cohort exposed to, infected with or recovered from COVID-19 (not recorded which). Here the chain combines TRBV30 and TRBJ2-3; possibly the D gene is TRBD2, per 6 matching bases. The specimen sequenced was PBMCs or T cells enriched from blood (not recorded which). The nucleotides read TGTGCCTGGGGGTCCCGGGAGAGGAGCGCAGATACGCAGTATTTT. The encoded protein is CAWGSRERSADTQYF.